This T cell receptor beta chain was found in a study of blood T cell repertoires in COVID-19 (dated by TCRdb to 2020 to 2022). Some background on the complete study: Samples from collaborators originated in the United States, Italy and Spain and spanned both the acute and convalescent phases of COVID-19. The dataset comprised deeply sampled blood TCRbeta repertoires from subjects exposed to, actively infected with, or recovered from COVID-19. The samples were drawn from two sources: the first 160 participants of the ongoing ImmuneRACE study, and 1,000 to 1,500 subjects contributed by 6 global collaborators. Sample metadata almost always included a de-identified subject ID, COVID-19 status, age in years and sex. HLA class I and class II types, where available, came from metadata supplied by the sample provider rather than from assay-based typing. The repertoires were released in a freely available public database meant as a resource for research on the immune response to SARS-CoV-2. The material from the prospective study consisted of cDNA or gDNA derived from T cells, B-cell-depleted T cells, or PBMCs. What the study reported, not specific to this receptor: The quantity of clinical and demographic metadata differed by source and by participant and was supplied without curation.

Counted from cysteine to phenylalanine, this CDR3 has 15 amino acids. Kept here is only the CDR3 DNA, which spans 45 bases and is read in frame from base 1. Trimming at the junction amounts to 6 bases on V and 0 bases on J, and the germline ends lie 12 bases apart. Per the germline V gene, SNHLY is the CDR1 and FYNNEI is the CDR2. TCRbeta CDR3 regions were amplified from genomic DNA using the immunoSEQ Assay, a bias-controlled multiplex PCR. In the original analysis: Nucleated cell counts per sample were estimated from amplification of reference gene primers within the assay. To quantify the absolute abundance of each unique TCRbeta CDR3 rearrangement, sequence reads were collapsed and filtered. Productive Simpson clonality was computed per sample as the square root of Simpson's diversity index over productive rearrangements. Here the immuneACCESS table is served through TCRdb, limited to in-frame sequences with V and J called. Missing clones are a known gap in these copies; in checked studies unresolved V genes cover under half, and the rest lacks a known reason. The D gene and trimming were derived from the DNA, and the V and J assignments and clone size from that table. The sample profile shows 400,000 to 500,000 clones; around nine tenths of them were found once. About 1.5% of the sample rests with the top ten.

Participants in the prospective study were aged roughly 18 to 100 years, lived in 24 United States geographic areas, and enrolled through a virtual design. To assign participants to cohorts, the prospective study relied on clinical history that participants themselves reported in a screening survey and a study questionnaire. Exposed participants had been in contact, within 2 weeks of entering the study, with a person who had a PCR-confirmed or clinician-diagnosed case of COVID-19. Each participant in the prospective study had whole blood, serum and a nasopharyngeal or oropharyngeal swab collected by mobile phlebotomists. Participants in the prospective study had the option to provide additional blood draws and questionnaires over an approximately 2-month period. Blood samples from the prospective study were shipped frozen or at room temperature prior to DNA extraction. Of note for this clone: The antigen it recognizes is unknown. The sample holds no much larger clone one base away, and base qualities are not on file.

The material sequenced was PBMCs or T cells enriched from blood (not recorded which). In this chain, TRBV2 is recombined with TRBJ2-1; no D gene is confidently identified. This clonotype originated in a woman younger than 35 who had been exposed to COVID-19. The DNA is TGTGCCAGCAGGCCTGTTGGCGGCTCCTACAATGAGCAGTTCTTC. It translates to CASRPVGGSYNEQFF.